Following are 12 T cell receptor beta chains from one sample sequenced in a study of PD-L1 blockade in urothelial cancer. Repertoires were generated with immunoSEQ multiplex PCR, while TCRdb's copy carries only in-frame clones and drops some. The table includes approximately 50,000 clones, about 88% detected once. Time point here: pretreatment peripheral blood. The starting material was PBMCs, obtained around atezolizumab (anti-PD-L1) treatment. The receptors come from a man aged 70-80 years with urothelial cancer.

The gene calls are TRBV5-4 and TRBJ1-2, with D possibly TRBD1 on 5 matching bases. The V end was cut by 4 bases, the J end by 6 bases, with 19 bases between. Looked up from germline, CDR1 is SGHNT and CDR2 is YYREEE (reference sequence). The CDR3 runs 15 residues. This CDR3 reads CASSVDGRVRDGYTF. For the CDR3, the DNA is TGTGCCAGCAGCGTGGACGGCAGGGTACGTGATGGCTACACCTTC.

The chain couples TRBV7-9 to TRBJ2-2; 9 nucleotides align to TRBD2. Germline trimming cut 2 bases from V and 3 bases from J; bases unmatched to any gene: 10. The CDR3 length is 18 residues. The germline CDR1 and CDR2 sequences are SEHNR and FQNEAQ (reference sequence). CDR3 in amino acids: CASSLSMLAGVDTGELFF. Here the CDR3 DNA reads TGTGCCAGCAGCTTATCGATGTTAGCGGGAGTCGACACCGGGGAGCTGTTTTTT.

J is TRBJ2-2 and V is TRBV6-5, with 13 bases identical to TRBD2. CDR1 MNHEY and CDR2 SVGAGI come from the germline V gene. This CDR3 is 16 amino acids long. Germline trimming cut 2 bases from V and 8 bases from J; bases unmatched to any gene: 5. This CDR3 is CASSYRTSGSGGELFF. For the CDR3, the DNA is TGTGCCAGCAGTTACCGGACTAGCGGGAGCGGGGGGGAGCTGTTTTTT.

The V call is TRBV7-9, the J call TRBJ1-1; TRBD1 matches at 8 bases. CDR1 is SEHNR, CDR2 FQNEAQ, per germline (reference sequence). V lost 4 bases to trimming and J lost 6 bases; unmatched junction nucleotides: 4. This CDR3 has 13 residues. This CDR3 is CASSSGGFAEAFF. CDR3 coding DNA: TGTGCCAGCAGCTCAGGGGGCTTCGCTGAAGCTTTCTTT.

The chain employs TRBV27 and TRBJ2-5; D possibly corresponds to TRBD1 (5 bases). CDR3 length equals 14 residues. Germline CDR1 reads MNHEY; CDR2 reads SMNVEV (reference sequence). Trimming pared 8 bases from V and 5 bases from J, leaving 18 bases between. The CDR3 here is CASGNIGARETQYF. In DNA form, the CDR3 reads TGTGCCAGCGGTAATATAGGGGCGCGGGAGACCCAGTACTTC.

The chain recombines TRBV2 with TRBJ2-1; tentatively, D is TRBD2 (5 bases). Germline V lookup: CDR1 SNHLY, CDR2 FYNNEI. This CDR3 is 15 amino acids long. The ends were cut back, 3 bases at V and 8 bases at J, with 17 bases in the middle. CDR3 nucleotides: TGTGCCAGCAGTGAGAGGGATCGAGTACGGTATGAGCAGTTCTTC. Translated: CASSERDRVRYEQFF.

This chain connects TRBV9 to TRBJ2-3; unclear D gene. V was shortened by 0 bases and J by 0 bases, with 11 bases between the two germline ends. CDR1 SGDLS and CDR2 YYNGEE come from the germline V gene. The CDR3 spans 16 residues. CDR3 residues: CASSVGRSPSTDTQYF. The CDR3 nucleotides are TGTGCCAGCAGCGTAGGCCGGAGCCCTAGCACAGATACGCAGTATTTT. The full variable domain, rest sourced from reference TRBV9 and TRBJ2-3, is DSGVTQTPKHLITATGQRVTLRCSPRSGDLSVYWYQQSLDQGLQFLIQYYNGEERAKGNILERFSAQQFPDLHSELNLSSLELGDSALYFCASSVGRSPSTDTQYFGPGTRLTVL.

The gene calls are TRBV2 and TRBJ1-2; tentatively, D is TRBD1 (5 bases). CDR1 and CDR2 from the germline V gene are SNHLY and FYNNEI. This CDR3 has 14 residues. With 0 bases removed from V and 4 bases from J, the gap between germline ends came to 9 bases. The CDR3 DNA reads TGTGCCAGCAGTGAAGCCCTAGGGGCCTATGGCTACACCTTC. Translating gives CASSEALGAYGYTF.

A remark on this clone: The same CDR3 also results from other DNA sequences found in this sample. The chain joins TRBV5-1 to TRBJ2-3; 8 nucleotides align to TRBD2. CDR3 size: 14 residues. Trimming at V came to 3 bases and at J to 3 bases, leaving 3 bases not matched to a gene. Germline V gene sequence: CDR1 SGHRS, CDR2 YFSETQ. This chain's CDR3 is CASSWTGGTDTQYF. CDR3 DNA sequence: TGCGCCAGCAGCTGGACGGGGGGGACAGATACGCAGTATTTT. The whole variable domain, filled in from reference TRBV5-1 and TRBJ2-3, reads KAGVTQTPRYLIKTRGQQVTLSCSPISGHRSVSWYQQTPGQGLQFLFEYFSETQRNKGNFPGRFSGRQFSNSRSEMNVSTLELGDSALYLCASSWTGGTDTQYFGPGTRLTVL.

The sample holds one count of this clone. The chain employs TRBV5-6 and TRBJ2-2, with D hard to call. Germline V gene lookup returns CDR1 SGHDT and CDR2 YYEEEE. The CDR3 is made up of 15 amino acids. Trimming pared 4 bases from V and 3 bases from J, leaving 13 bases between. CDR3 region: CASSPRVVYTGELFF. CDR3 nucleotide sequence: TGTGCCAGCAGCCCCCGGGTAGTGTACACCGGGGAGCTGTTTTTT. The complete variable domain, with remaining parts taken from reference TRBV5-6 and TRBJ2-2, reads DAGVTQSPTHLIKTRGQQVTLRCSPKSGHDTVSWYQQALGQGPQFIFQYYEEEERQRGNFPDRFSGHQFPNYSSELNVNALLLGDSALYLCASSPRVVYTGELFFGEGSRLTVL.

J is TRBJ1-3 and V is TRBV29-1; D gene unclear. Germline V gene sequence: CDR1 SQVTM, CDR2 ANQGSEA. The CDR3 is made up of 15 amino acids. The V end was cut by 1 base, the J end by 4 bases, with 14 bases between. The CDR3 DNA follows: TGCAGCGTTGAAGGGCTCGCGGGTGCCGGAAACACCATATATTTT. Translated: CSVEGLAGAGNTIYF.

The gene calls are TRBV30 and TRBJ1-1; no clear D gene. This CDR3 comprises 13 residues. V was pared by 2 bases and J by 1 base, with 8 bases between. Germline V CDR1 and CDR2: GTSNPN, SVGIG (reference sequence). The CDR3 reads CAWSRQSNTEAFF. CDR3 in DNA: TGTGCCTGGAGTCGCCAGTCGAACACTGAAGCTTTCTTT.